This T cell receptor beta chain comes out of a study of cytomegalovirus exposure and HLA in healthy donors. Vbeta (60) and Jbeta (13) primers were used in the PCR. This table comes from immunoSEQ multiplex PCR, and its TCRdb copy is limited to in-frame clones, with some not included. The sample has 200,000 to 250,000 clones, 65% to 85% seen once. V was cut by 3 bases and J by 5 bases, with 13 bases left in between. The CDR3 sequence is 13 residues long. Germline V lookup: CDR1 GTSNPN, CDR2 SVGIG (reference sequence). Sequenced material: PBMCs. The sequence derives from a boy younger than 10 in good health and CMV-seronegative. The chain combines TRBV30 with TRBJ1-2; no clear D. In DNA form, the CDR3 reads TGTGCCTGGAGATTGGGCCGAGCTTATGGCTACACCTTC. Its translation: CAWRLGRAYGYTF.